This T cell receptor beta chain was identified in a study of metastatic and nonmetastatic thyroid tumors. Between the trimmed V and J ends, which lost 7 bases and 0 bases, there was a span of 12 bases. CDR3 length: 15 residues. Before thyroid surgery, none of the patients had received any treatment. This clone was detected a few times. The antigen remains undetermined. A clone one base away is much larger, so this may be a read error. Methods used by the authors: Differences in CDR3 between clinicopathological groups were drawn on to build a classifier intended to discriminate distant-metastatic papillary thyroid cancer patients. TCRdb used MiXCR to call clones anew from the PCR reads. The V and J calls were not made by the authors but by TCRdb's processing. The sample has tens of thousands of clones, roughly 4% seen once. Study-wide results and limits: Significantly greater TCR beta diversity was reportedly found in malignant thyroid tumors than in benign nodules (in blood and tumor).

This clonotype originated in a female donor with papillary thyroid cancer or a benign thyroid nodule (not recorded which). Some clones in this sample may be carry-over from other donors' samples. Source material: blood. This rearrangement joins TRBV12-3 or TRBV12-4 to TRBJ1-4; D possibly corresponds to TRBD1 (6 bases). CDR3 nucleotide sequence: TGTGCCAGCATCCAACCAGGGGCAACTAATGAAAAACTGTTTTTT. Translation gives CASIQPGATNEKLFF.